The TCR beta chain under discussion was sequenced for a study of blood T cell repertoires in COVID-19. The wider study: The samples span acute and convalescent COVID-19 from the United States, Italy and Spain. Sample material is recorded as cDNA or gDNA derived from T cells, B-cell-depleted T cells, or PBMCs.

V was clipped by 0 bases and J by 6 bases; unmatched bases: 8. This CDR3 comprises 16 residues. In germline, CDR1 is SGDLS, CDR2 YYNGEE. Seattle participants joined during active infection and were tracked over time. Original processing notes: By means of reference gene primer amplification, nucleated cell counts were estimated. Using immunoSEQ multiplex PCR, the repertoire was profiled, and TCRdb retains in-frame clones only, with some absent. V and J calls and clone size follow that table, whereas D and trimming were derived from the DNA. The data show around 200,000 clones, approximately 87% seen once.

The chain links TRBV9 to TRBJ1-3; TRBD1 agrees at 8 bases. The origin of this receptor is a person aged 65 to 85 with COVID-19, enrolled during active disease. Sequencing was done on a sample of peripheral blood. CDR3 in DNA: TGTGCCAGCAGCGTAGGACTAGGACAGGGTGTAAACACCATATATTTT. It is translated as CASSVGLGQGVNTIYF.